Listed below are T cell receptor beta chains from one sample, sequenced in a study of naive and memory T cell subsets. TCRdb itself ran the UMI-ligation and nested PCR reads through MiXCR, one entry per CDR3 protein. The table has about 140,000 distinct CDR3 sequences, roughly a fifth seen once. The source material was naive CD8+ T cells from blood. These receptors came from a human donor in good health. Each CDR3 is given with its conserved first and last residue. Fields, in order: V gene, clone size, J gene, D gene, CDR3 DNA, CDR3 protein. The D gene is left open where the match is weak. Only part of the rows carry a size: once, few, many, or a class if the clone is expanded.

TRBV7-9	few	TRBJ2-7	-	TGTGCCAGCCGGAGGGGAGACACCTACGAGCAGTACTTC	CASRRGDTYEQYF
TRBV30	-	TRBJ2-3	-	TGTGCCTGGGCACTTGGAAGTCGCCCAGATACGCAGTATTTT	CAWALGSRPDTQYF
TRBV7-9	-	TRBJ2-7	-	TGTGCCAGCAGCTCCGCGACAGGCTACGAGCAGTACTTC	CASSSATGYEQYF
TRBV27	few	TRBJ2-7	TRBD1	TGTGCCAGCAGTATAGACAGGGGAGAAAGCTACGAGCAGTACTTC	CASSIDRGESYEQYF
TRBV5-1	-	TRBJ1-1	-	TGCGCCAGCAGCTTGGAGCCCGGGGGATCCACTGAAGCTTTCTTT	CASSLEPGGSTEAFF
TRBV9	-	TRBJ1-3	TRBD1	TGTGCCAGCAGCCCGGGACAGGGGGCTGGAAACACCATATATTTT	CASSPGQGAGNTIYF
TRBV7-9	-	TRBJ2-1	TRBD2	TGTGCCAGCATCTCTAGCGGGAATGAGCAGTTCTTC	CASISSGNEQFF
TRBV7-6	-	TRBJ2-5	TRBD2	TGTGCCAGCAGCCCCCGGACTAGCGGGACGCAAGAGACCCAGTACTTC	CASSPRTSGTQETQYF
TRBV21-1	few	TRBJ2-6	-	TGTGCCAGCAGCAAAGCTGTAACCGATAACTCTGGGGCCAACGTCCTGACTTTC	CASSKAVTDNSGANVLTF
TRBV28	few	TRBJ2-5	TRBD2	TGTGCCAGCAGTCCCTCTGTCGTAGCGGGAGGGGCCCGTCAGGGAGAGACCCAGTACTTC	CASSPSVVAGGARQGETQYF
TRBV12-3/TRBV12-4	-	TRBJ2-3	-	TGTGCCAGCAGCATCCCACAGGCAGATACGCAGTATTTT	CASSIPQADTQYF
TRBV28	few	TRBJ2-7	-	TGTGCCAGCAGCGTACGGGGTTCTGACGAGCAGTACTTC	CASSVRGSDEQYF
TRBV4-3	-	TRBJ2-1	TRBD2	TGCGCCAGCAGCCTTACCGGGACTAGTGGGAATGAGCAGTTCTTC	CASSLTGTSGNEQFF
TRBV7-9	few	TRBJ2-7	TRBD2	TGTGCCAGCAGCGCAACTAGCGGGAGGGAAGCTTACGAGCAGTACTTC	CASSATSGREAYEQYF
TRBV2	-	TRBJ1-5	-	TGTGCCAGCCGCCCGGGGGTCTATAGCAATCAGCCCCAGCATTTT	CASRPGVYSNQPQHF